These 22 T cell receptor beta chains came from one sample sequenced in a study of CD8 T cells in Susac syndrome. It was with random hexamers that roughly 0.45 to 1 ug RNA was reverse transcribed. TCRdb re-analysed the immunoSEQ multiplex PCR reads in MiXCR, keeping a single row per CDR3 protein. This sample carries under 150,000 distinct CDR3 sequences, approximately 94% of them seen once, and the ten largest clones take less than 0.085%. Sequencing was performed on CD4+ T cells from PBMCs. The receptors here all came from a human donor with Susac syndrome.

The chain uses TRBV4-1 and TRBJ2-7, with D possibly being TRBD1 or TRBD2 (5 bases each). Looked up from germline, CDR1 is MGHRA and CDR2 is YSYEKL. CDR3 length equals 14 residues. V lost 1 base and J lost 3, with 10 bases in between. The CDR3 DNA follows: TGCGCCAGCAGCCAAGTGGGGGATCGCTACGAGCAGTACTTC. Translation: CASSQVGDRYEQYF.

The chain recombines TRBV20-1 with TRBJ2-3; D not resolved. The germline CDR1 and CDR2 sequences are DFQATT and SNEGSKA (reference sequence). The V end was cut by 1 base, the J end by 6 bases, with 11 bases between. This CDR3 comprises 13 residues. This CDR3 reads CSARADPPDTQYF. CDR3 bases: TGCAGTGCTAGAGCGGACCCTCCGGATACGCAGTATTTT.

The gene calls are TRBV20-1 and TRBJ2-1, with TRBD2 matching over 10 bases. Per germline, CDR1 DFQATT and CDR2 SNEGSKA (reference sequence). V lost 6 bases and J lost 4; bases outside the gene matches: 9. The CDR3 runs to 15 residues. The CDR3 DNA is TGCAGTGCCCCAATAGCGGGAGGAGGGTACAATGAGCAGTTCTTC. Its protein is CSAPIAGGGYNEQFF.

This chain joins TRBV29-1 and TRBJ2-5; possibly TRBD2 for D (6 bases). V shed 5 bases and J shed 5 bases, with 12 bases lying between them. Germline CDR1 is SQVTM and CDR2 is ANQGSEA. The CDR3 is made up of 12 amino acids. The CDR3 region is CSVSPGVETQYF. DNA for the CDR3: TGCAGCGTTTCCCCGGGGGTTGAGACCCAGTACTTC.

V gene TRBV14 combines with J gene TRBJ2-3; D perhaps matches TRBD1 (6 bases). V shed 4 bases and J shed 0 bases, with 11 bases lying between them. The germline V gene has CDR1 SGHDN and CDR2 FVKESK. The CDR3 has 15 residues. CDR3 protein: CASSRQALSTDTQYF. The CDR3 coding sequence is TGTGCCAGCAGCCGACAGGCCCTTAGCACAGATACGCAGTATTTT. Looking up the rest from reference TRBV14 and TRBJ2-3 gives the full variable domain: EAGVTQFPSHSVIEKGQTVTLRCDPISGHDNLYWYRRVMGKEIKFLLHFVKESKQDESGMPNNRFLAERTGGTYSTLKVQPAELEDSGVYFCASSRQALSTDTQYFGPGTRLTVL.

The V gene is TRBV21-1, the J gene TRBJ2-2. TRBV21-1 is listed as a pseudogene. The CDR3 spans 11 residues. The CDR3 protein is CASKGTGELFF. The CDR3 DNA reads TGTGCCAGCAAGGGCACCGGGGAGCTGTTTTTT.

The chain carries TRBV7-3 and TRBJ2-3; D is unresolved. V was shortened by 2 bases and J by 6 bases, with 12 bases between the two germline ends. Germline values: CDR1 SGHTA, CDR2 FQGTGA. The CDR3 runs to 14 residues. The CDR3 sequence is CASSLPGRADTQYF. DNA of the CDR3: TGTGCCAGCAGCTTACCCGGACGCGCGGATACGCAGTATTTT.

This clonotype was seen a few times. The chain uses TRBV7-2 and TRBJ2-3; no clear D. The CDR3 is 12 amino acids. Germline V lookup: CDR1 SGHTA, CDR2 FQGNSA. V was pared by 5 bases and J by 5 bases, with 8 bases between. The CDR3 protein is CASSHPGDTQYF. CDR3 in DNA: TGTGCCAGCAGCCACCCCGGAGATACGCAGTATTTT.

This clonotype was counted a single time. The gene calls are TRBV7-2 and TRBJ2-1, with TRBD2 matching 9 bases. This CDR3 has 16 residues. Germline V CDR1 and CDR2: SGHTA, FQGNSA. V shed 1 base, J shed 10 bases, and the junction held 11 bases outside the gene matches. CDR3 sequence: CASSLVPSGKPSEQFF. DNA for the CDR3: TGTGCCAGCAGCTTAGTTCCTAGCGGGAAACCTTCCGAGCAGTTCTTC.

The sample holds a few counts of this clonotype. The V and J genes are TRBV5-6 and TRBJ2-3; TRBD2 matches at 9 bases. CDR1 and CDR2 (germline): SGHDT, YYEEEE. With V trimmed by 1 base and J by 0 bases, 3 bases remained unmatched. The length of the CDR3 is 16 residues. The CDR3 loop reads CASSLRLAGSTDTQYF. In DNA, the CDR3 is TGTGCCAGCAGCTTGAGGCTAGCGGGAAGCACAGATACGCAGTATTTT.

V usage is TRBV27 and J usage is TRBJ2-2, with TRBD1 matching 7 bases. Germline V gene sequence: CDR1 MNHEY, CDR2 SMNVEV (reference sequence). Trimming cost V 6 bases and J 6 bases; bases outside gene matches: 7. The CDR3 consists of 14 residues. The CDR3 nucleotides are TGTGCCAGCAGAATGACAGGGTGGGCCGGGGAGCTGTTTTTT. This sequence encodes CASRMTGWAGELFF.

The chain is built from TRBV18 and TRBJ2-1, with D possibly TRBD2 on 5 matching bases. The germline gives CDR1 KGHSH, CDR2 LQKENI. V gave up 2 bases and J gave up 5 bases, with 13 bases separating them. The CDR3 is made up of 15 amino acids. The CDR3 is CASSPKAGADNEQFF. The CDR3 region has the DNA TGTGCCAGCTCACCAAAGGCGGGCGCCGACAATGAGCAGTTCTTC.

This rearrangement joins TRBV29-1 to TRBJ1-1; 11 bases align to TRBD1. This CDR3 region has 13 residues. Unmatched junction bases numbered 7, after V lost 8 bases and J lost 5 bases. CDR1 is SQVTM and CDR2 is ANQGSEA in the germline V gene. As DNA, the CDR3 is TGCAGCTTGTGGGACAGGGGGAATACTGAAGCTTTCTTT. Translating gives CSLWDRGNTEAFF.

This chain joins TRBV25-1 and TRBJ2-1, with a tentative D call TRBD2 (5 bases). The germline V and J ends were trimmed by 9 bases and 5 bases, with 14 bases remaining between them. Germline V gene sequence: CDR1 MGHDK, CDR2 SYGVNS. The CDR3 runs to 13 residues. For the CDR3, the DNA is TGTGCCAGAAAGCGCGGGTACCACAATGAGCAGTTCTTC. Translated: CARKRGYHNEQFF.

The chain employs TRBV29-1 and TRBJ2-1; D unresolved. Germline loops: CDR1 SQVTM, CDR2 ANQGSEA. This CDR3 spans 13 amino acids. V lost 5 bases and J 0 bases, leaving 8 bases between the germline ends. Written as DNA, the CDR3 is TGCAGCGTTTCGGAGAGCTCCTACAATGAGCAGTTCTTC. Protein: CSVSESSYNEQFF.

V and J are TRBV10-2 and TRBJ1-1; tentatively, D is TRBD1 (5 bases). V lost 2 bases and J lost 6, with 16 bases in between. In germline, CDR1 is WSHSY, CDR2 SAAADI. This CDR3 is built from 15 residues. This chain's CDR3 is CASSEDRGRLAEAFF. DNA of the CDR3: TGCGCCAGCAGTGAGGATCGGGGCCGCCTCGCTGAAGCTTTCTTT.

This rearrangement joins TRBV25-1 to TRBJ1-1; no firm D call. V was shortened by 2 bases and J by 1 base, with 5 bases between the two germline ends. The V gene's germline CDR1 is MGHDK and CDR2 SYGVNS. CDR3 length equals 13 residues. In DNA form, the CDR3 reads TGTGCCAGCAGTGAAGGAGGGAACACTGAAGCTTTCTTT. Translation: CASSEGGNTEAFF.

The chain joins TRBV28 to TRBJ2-4, with 13 bases identical to TRBD2. The J segment lost 4 bases and the V segment lost 6 bases, leaving 6 bases of the junction unmatched. The CDR3 has 16 residues. Germline assignment: CDR1 MDHEN and CDR2 SYDVKM. For the CDR3, the DNA is TGTGCCAGCAGGCGACTAGCGGGAGGCCAGAAAAACATTCAGTACTTC. This translates into CASRRLAGGQKNIQYF.

This chain joins TRBV14 and TRBJ1-2; D unclear. Germline V gives CDR1 SGHDN, CDR2 FVKESK. The V and J ends lost 4 bases and 0 bases respectively, with 9 bases between them. The CDR3 contains 14 residues. DNA for the CDR3: TGTGCCAGCAGCCGGACCGCCGCTAACTATGGCTACACCTTC. This gives the protein CASSRTAANYGYTF.

The rearrangement links TRBV19 to TRBJ1-5; 8 bases are a match to TRBD1. Germline loops: CDR1 LNHDA, CDR2 SQIVND (reference sequence). The CDR3 is 14 residues long. The V segment lost 5 bases and the J segment 2 bases; nucleotides outside the gene matches: 2. Here the CDR3 reads CASSSTGGNQPQHF. CDR3 nucleotides: TGTGCCAGTAGTTCGACAGGGGGCAATCAGCCCCAGCATTTT.

This chain joins TRBV29-1 and TRBJ2-5; perhaps TRBD2 as D (7 bases). Trimming removed 5 bases at V and 5 bases at J, with 15 bases between. CDR3 size: 13 residues. Germline V gene sequence: CDR1 SQVTM, CDR2 ANQGSEA. CDR3 in DNA: TGCAGCGTTCTACGTGGGGGGGCGGAGACCCAGTACTTC. Its translation is CSVLRGGAETQYF.

The CDR3 loop reads CASSYSGRSPNEKLFF. The CDR3 DNA reads as TGTGCCAGCAGTTACTCGGGTCGCAGCCCCAATGAAAAACTGTTTTTT. The rearrangement links TRBV6-5 to TRBJ1-4; no clear D. This CDR3 has 16 residues. Trimming left V 0 bases short and J 5 bases short, with 13 bases between. Germline V CDR1 and CDR2: MNHEY, SVGAGI.